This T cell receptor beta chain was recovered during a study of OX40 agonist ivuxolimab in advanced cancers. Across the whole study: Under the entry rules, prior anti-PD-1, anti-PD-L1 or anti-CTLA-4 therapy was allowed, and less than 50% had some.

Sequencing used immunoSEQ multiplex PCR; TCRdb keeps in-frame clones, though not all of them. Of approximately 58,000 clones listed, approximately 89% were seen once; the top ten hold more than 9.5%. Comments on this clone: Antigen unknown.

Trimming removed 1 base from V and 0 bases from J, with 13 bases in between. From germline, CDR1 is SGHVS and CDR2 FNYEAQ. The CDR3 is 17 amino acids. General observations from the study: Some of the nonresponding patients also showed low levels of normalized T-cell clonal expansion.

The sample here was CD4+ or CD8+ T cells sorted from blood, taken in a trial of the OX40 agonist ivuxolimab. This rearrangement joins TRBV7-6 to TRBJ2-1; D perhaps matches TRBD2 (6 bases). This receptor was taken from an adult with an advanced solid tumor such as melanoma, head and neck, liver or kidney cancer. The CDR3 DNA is TGTGCCAGCAGCTTAGTAGCGGCCAAAAGCTCCTACAATGAGCAGTTCTTC. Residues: CASSLVAAKSSYNEQFF.